This passage covers 21 T cell receptor beta chains from one sample sequenced in a study of TIL therapy for anti-PD-1-resistant metastatic lung cancer. Sequencing used immunoSEQ v3. Clones were sequenced by immunoSEQ multiplex PCR, and TCRdb holds only the in-frame ones, with some missing. The sample records more than 9,500 clones, approximately 80% being singletons. Time point described: pre-treatment sample, taken before nivolumab and TIL therapy. Sequencing used blood, obtained at baseline. Receptors originate from a person between 30 and 80 years old with non-small cell lung cancer.

This clone was found once. The chain employs TRBV28 and TRBJ2-2; D not certain. Looked up from germline, CDR1 is MDHEN and CDR2 is SYDVKM. The CDR3 contains 16 residues. Trimming left V 2 bases short and J 4 bases short, with 14 bases between. The CDR3 sequence is CASSLIGPRITGELFF. Written as DNA, the CDR3 is TGTGCCAGCAGTTTAATCGGACCGAGGATCACCGGGGAGCTGTTTTTT.

This sequence joins TRBV7-9 and TRBJ1-3; D uncertain. The CDR3 is 14 amino acids. CDR1 is SEHNR, CDR2 FQNEAQ, per germline (reference sequence). V was clipped by 7 bases and J by 4 bases, with 14 bases between them. CDR3 in DNA: TGTGCCAGCACCCCGCTGAGGGCGGGAAACACCATATATTTT. Protein sequence: CASTPLRAGNTIYF.

This clone was counted only a few times. J is TRBJ1-3 and V is TRBV7-2; D perhaps matches TRBD1 (5 bases). The CDR3 loop spans 14 amino acids. Germline V gene lookup returns CDR1 SGHTA and CDR2 FQGNSA. V shed 5 bases and J shed 8 bases, with 16 bases lying between them. The chain's CDR3 is CASSQDGGSDTIYF. The CDR3 DNA reads as TGTGCCAGCAGCCAAGACGGGGGTTCGGACACCATATATTTT.

CDR3 loop: CASSAQGIGDYGYTF. Written as DNA, the CDR3 is TGTGCCAGCAGCGCACAGGGGATAGGGGACTATGGCTACACCTTC. V gene TRBV7-8 combines with J gene TRBJ1-2; 7 positions agree with TRBD1. The junction had 9 bases not matched to a gene; V was cut back by 5 bases and J by 3 bases. In germline, CDR1 is SGHVS, CDR2 FQNEAQ. The CDR3 runs to 15 residues.

The chain uses TRBV7-2 and TRBJ2-2, with 12 nucleotides matching TRBD2. CDR1 is SGHTA and CDR2 is FQGNSA in the germline V gene. The CDR3 is 15 amino acids. Germline trimming cut 6 bases from V and 7 bases from J; bases unmatched to any gene: 6. CDR3 DNA: TGTGCCAGCAGTCCTAGCGGGAGGGCCGGCGGGGAGCTGTTTTTT. It codes for CASSPSGRAGGELFF. Drawing the rest from reference TRBV7-2 and TRBJ2-2, the complete variable domain is GAGVSQSPSNKVTEKGKDVELRCDPISGHTALYWYRQSLGQGLEFLIYFQGNSAPDKSGLPSDRFSAERTGGSVSTLTIQRTQQEDSAVYLCASSPSGRAGGELFFGEGSRLTVL.

This clone was counted a few times. The chain joins TRBV5-1 to TRBJ2-7; TRBD2 agrees at 9 bases. Looked up from germline, CDR1 is SGHRS and CDR2 is YFSETQ. With V trimmed by 4 bases and J by 6 bases, 14 bases remained unmatched. CDR3 length equals 16 residues. CDR3 bases: TGCGCCAGCAGCGGCGGGGCTAGCGGGATATCGAGCGAGCAGTACTTC. Translation gives CASSGGASGISSEQYF.

V gene TRBV5-1 combines with J gene TRBJ2-3; D possibly corresponds to TRBD2 (6 bases). This CDR3 region has 13 residues. The germline CDR1 and CDR2 sequences are SGHRS and YFSETQ. V lost 1 base to trimming and J lost 4 bases, with 7 bases between them. DNA of the CDR3: TGCGCCAGCAGCTTGCGGGACTCAGATACGCAGTATTTT. Translating it yields CASSLRDSDTQYF.

The rearrangement links TRBV9 to TRBJ1-1; D is ambiguous. CDR1 is SGDLS, CDR2 YYNGEE, per germline. The CDR3 is 12 amino acids. The germline V and J ends were trimmed by 2 bases and 6 bases, with 8 bases remaining between them. The CDR3 sequence is CASSVGEAEAFF. Written as DNA, the CDR3 is TGTGCCAGCAGCGTTGGGGAGGCTGAAGCTTTCTTT.

The chain is built from TRBV7-2 and TRBJ1-2; D remains unclear. Trimming cost V 2 bases and J 6 bases, with 10 bases left between them. CDR1 and CDR2 (germline): SGHTA, FQGNSA. The CDR3 runs to 13 residues. CDR3 coding DNA: TGTGCCAGCAGCTTAAACCCTGGGGATGGCTACACCTTC. This sequence encodes CASSLNPGDGYTF.

The chain links TRBV29-1 to TRBJ2-5, with D perhaps TRBD1 (6 bases). The CDR3 sequence is 13 residues long. Per the germline V gene, CDR1 is SQVTM and CDR2 is ANQGSEA. V lost 7 bases, J lost 1 base, and 13 bases lay in between. The CDR3 here is CSGGHSLQETQYF. The CDR3 nucleotides read TGCAGCGGGGGACACTCGCTCCAAGAGACCCAGTACTTC. Drawing the rest from reference TRBV29-1 and TRBJ2-5, the complete variable domain is SAVISQKPSRDICQRGTSLTIQCQVDSQVTMMFWYRQQPGQSLTLIATANQGSEATYESGFVIDKFPISRPNLTFSTLTVSNMSPEDSSIYLCSGGHSLQETQYFGPGTRLLVL.

The V and J genes are TRBV5-1 and TRBJ2-2; D is perhaps TRBD1 (6 bases). The CDR3 spans 14 residues. V shed 4 bases and J shed 1 base, with 8 bases lying between them. Looked up from germline, CDR1 is SGHRS and CDR2 is YFSETQ. CDR3 amino acids: CASSRGQNTGELFF. CDR3 nucleotide sequence: TGCGCCAGCAGCAGGGGACAGAACACCGGGGAGCTGTTTTTT.

The chain links TRBV6-4 to TRBJ2-7; 14 positions match TRBD2. V lost 3 bases and J lost 7; bases outside the gene matches: 5. The CDR3 length is 15 residues. Per germline, CDR1 MRHNA and CDR2 SNTAGT. The CDR3 region has the DNA TGTGCCAGCAGTGAAGGGACTAGCGGGAGTAAAGAGCAGTACTTC. It encodes CASSEGTSGSKEQYF.

This chain links TRBV11-2 with TRBJ2-1; 7 bases map to TRBD1. Losses at the gene ends were 5 bases for V and 3 bases for J; bases not matched to a gene: 7. Looked up from germline, CDR1 is SGHAT and CDR2 is FQNNGV. The CDR3 runs 15 residues. The CDR3 spells CASSKWDSLYNEQFF. CDR3 bases: TGTGCCAGCAGCAAATGGGACAGTCTCTACAATGAGCAGTTCTTC.

The gene calls are TRBV11-3 and TRBJ2-3; D is ambiguous. The CDR3 runs to 14 residues. Germline loops: CDR1 SGHNT, CDR2 YENEEA. Trimming pared 5 bases from V and 4 bases from J, leaving 13 bases between. CDR3 sequence (DNA): TGTGCCAGCAGCCCATATGACGACCCAGATACGCAGTATTTT. It codes for CASSPYDDPDTQYF.

V is TRBV7-8 and J is TRBJ2-1; maybe TRBD1 (6 bases). The V gene's germline CDR1 is SGHVS and CDR2 FQNEAQ. V was pared by 4 bases and J by 9 bases, with 10 bases between. The CDR3 is made up of 12 amino acids. CDR3 nucleotides: TGTGCCAGCAGCTCAATAGGGGGTGAGCAGTTCTTC. This sequence encodes CASSSIGGEQFF.

This chain's CDR3 is CASSLSGTTGELFF. In nucleotides, the CDR3 is TGTGCCAGCAGCTTAAGTGGGACCACCGGGGAGCTGTTTTTT. This sequence joins TRBV7-3 and TRBJ2-2, with D perhaps matching TRBD1 or TRBD2 (5 bases each). The CDR3 length is 14 residues. CDR1 SGHTA and CDR2 FQGTGA come from the germline V gene. V was clipped by 1 base and J by 4 bases, with 7 bases between them.

V and J are TRBV7-2 and TRBJ2-2; D may be TRBD2 (6 bases). CDR3 length: 15 amino acids. V was trimmed by 2 bases and J by 7 bases, leaving 14 bases between them. CDR1 is SGHTA, CDR2 FQGNSA, per germline. The CDR3 here is CASSLKRRENGELFF. Here the CDR3 DNA reads TGTGCCAGCAGCTTAAAGCGCCGGGAGAACGGGGAGCTGTTTTTT.

The rearrangement links TRBV18 to TRBJ2-1; 13 bases line up with TRBD2. Germline CDR1 and CDR2: KGHSH and LQKENI. The CDR3 totals 17 residues. V was pared by 3 bases and J by 6 bases, with 8 bases of the junction left unmatched. CDR3 DNA sequence: TGTGCCAGCTCACCTACGGGACTAGCGGGACTGTTCAATGAGCAGTTCTTC. Its protein is CASSPTGLAGLFNEQFF.

The genes are TRBV7-2 and TRBJ2-7; 7 bases line up with TRBD1. The length of the CDR3 is 12 residues. The germline V gene has CDR1 SGHTA and CDR2 FQGNSA. J lost 8 bases, V lost 4 bases, and 5 bases had no gene match. The CDR3: CASSSTGAKQYF. The CDR3 bases are TGTGCCAGCAGCTCCACAGGGGCAAAGCAGTACTTC.

The gene calls are TRBV11-2 and TRBJ2-2; D call uncertain. The CDR3 covers 12 residues. Between the trimmed V and J ends, which lost 5 bases and 10 bases, there was a span of 11 bases. Germline CDR1 is SGHAT and CDR2 is FQNNGV. The chain's CDR3 is CASSPKAEELFF. The DNA of the CDR3 is TGTGCCAGCAGCCCTAAGGCAGAGGAGCTGTTTTTT.

The chain recombines TRBV27 with TRBJ2-6; D gene uncertain. The CDR3 runs 13 residues. The germline V gene encodes CDR1 MNHEY and CDR2 SMNVEV (reference sequence). V lost 4 bases to trimming and J lost 0 bases, with 1 base between them. Here the CDR3 DNA reads TGTGCCAGCAGTTCCTCTGGGGCCAACGTCCTGACTTTC. It yields the protein CASSSSGANVLTF.